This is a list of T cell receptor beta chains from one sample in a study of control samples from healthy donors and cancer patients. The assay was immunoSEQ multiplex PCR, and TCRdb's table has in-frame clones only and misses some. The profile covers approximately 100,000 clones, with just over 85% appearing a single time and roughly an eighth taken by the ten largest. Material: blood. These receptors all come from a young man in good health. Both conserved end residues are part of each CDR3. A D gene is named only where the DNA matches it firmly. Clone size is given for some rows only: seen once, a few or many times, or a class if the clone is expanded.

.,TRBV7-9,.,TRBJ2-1,TGTGCCAGCAGCTCCCAATCGACGGGAGTGTTATTCTATGAGCAGTTCTTC,CASSSQSTGVLFYEQFF
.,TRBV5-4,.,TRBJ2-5,TGTGCCAGCAGCCTACGGAGGTCCCAAGAGACCCAGTACTTC,CASSLRRSQETQYF
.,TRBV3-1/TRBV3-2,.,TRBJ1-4,TGTGCCAGCAGCCAAGATTTCGGCATCTTGTTCGATGAAAAACTGTTTTTT,CASSQDFGILFDEKLFF
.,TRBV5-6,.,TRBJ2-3,TGTGCCAGCAGCTTGGGGGCTGAGGGAAACTTAGGGACGCAGTATTTT,CASSLGAEGNLGTQYF
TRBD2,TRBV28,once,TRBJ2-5,TGTGCCAGCACGCAGTCGTACAGCGGGAACCAAGAGACCCAGTACTTC,CASTQSYSGNQETQYF
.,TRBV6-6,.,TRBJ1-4,TGTGCCAGCAGTTACGACGGACTAGGAAAACTGTTTTTT,CASSYDGLGKLFF
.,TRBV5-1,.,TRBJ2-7,TGCGCCAGCCAGGGGACTCGTACCCTCGAGCAGTACTTC,CASQGTRTLEQYF
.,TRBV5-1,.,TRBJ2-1,TGCGCCAGCAGGCCCGTCATGAGCTCCTACAATGAGCAGTTCTTC,CASRPVMSSYNEQFF
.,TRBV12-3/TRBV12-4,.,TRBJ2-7,TGTGCCAGCAGTTTAAAGAGGATTCAGCAGTACTTC,CASSLKRIQQYF
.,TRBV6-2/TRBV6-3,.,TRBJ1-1,TGTGCCAGCAGTTACGTGTTTGGGACTGAAGCTTTCTTT,CASSYVFGTEAFF
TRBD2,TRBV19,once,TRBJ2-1,TGTGCCAGTCTAAAGCGGGAGGGAGGGGCCTACAATGAGCAGTTCTTC,CASLKREGGAYNEQFF
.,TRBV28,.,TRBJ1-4,TGTGCCAGCAGATTGGACAATGCTAATGAAAAACTGTTTTTT,CASRLDNANEKLFF
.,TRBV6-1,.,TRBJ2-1,TGTGCCAGCAGTGAAATGGATTCCTCCTACAATGAGCAGTTCTTC,CASSEMDSSYNEQFF
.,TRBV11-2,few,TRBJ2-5,TGTGCCAGCAGCTTTTTGGAGACCCAGTACTTC,CASSFLETQYF
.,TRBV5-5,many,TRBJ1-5,TGTGCCAGCAGCCTGGTGGGACCCAATCAGCCCCAGCATTTT,CASSLVGPNQPQHF
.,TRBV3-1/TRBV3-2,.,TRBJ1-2,TGTGCCAGCAGCCAAAATCCTACCAGGGGAGTCTATGGCTACACCTTC,CASSQNPTRGVYGYTF
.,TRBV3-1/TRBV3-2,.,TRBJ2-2,TGTGCCAGCAGCCAAGCCCTCCCCGGATCTAACACCGGGGAGCTGTTTTTT,CASSQALPGSNTGELFF
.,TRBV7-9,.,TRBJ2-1,TGTGCCAGCAGCTTCGGCGGGACCGGGAATGAGCAGTTCTTC,CASSFGGTGNEQFF
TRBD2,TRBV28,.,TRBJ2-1,TGTGCCAGCACTCTAAGTAGCGGGAGTCGCAATGAGCAGTTCTTC,CASTLSSGSRNEQFF
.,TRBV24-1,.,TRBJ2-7,TGTGCCACCAGTGACACCCTCCCCGGGAAGAGGTACGAGCAGTACTTC,CATSDTLPGKRYEQYF
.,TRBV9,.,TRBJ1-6,TGTGCCAGCAGCGTAGAGGCCGGGGTACCCCTCCACTTT,CASSVEAGVPLHF
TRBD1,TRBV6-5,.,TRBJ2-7,TGTGCCAGCAGTTACTCGAAGGGGGCGCACGAGCAGTACTTC,CASSYSKGAHEQYF
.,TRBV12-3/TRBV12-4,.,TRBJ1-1,TGTGCCAGCAGTTTAGCTTGGGGATCTGAAGCTTTCTTT,CASSLAWGSEAFF
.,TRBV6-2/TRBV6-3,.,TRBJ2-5,TGTGCCAGCAGTAGATCTAGCTTCGAGACCCAGTACTTC,CASSRSSFETQYF
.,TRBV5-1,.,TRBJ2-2,TGCGCCAGCACCCGGGGTCAGGGGCGAAGAGTAACCGGGGAGCTGTTTTTT,CASTRGQGRRVTGELFF
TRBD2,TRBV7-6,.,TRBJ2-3,TGTGCCAGCAGCTCCAGACTAGCGGGACCCACAGATACGCAGTATTTT,CASSSRLAGPTDTQYF
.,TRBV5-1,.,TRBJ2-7,TGCGCCAGCAGGGCAGGCCACGGCTACGAGCAGTACTTC,CASRAGHGYEQYF
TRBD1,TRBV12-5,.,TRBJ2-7,TGTGCTAGTGGTGGGACAGGGTACTACGAGCAGTACTTC,CASGGTGYYEQYF
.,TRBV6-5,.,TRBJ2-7,TGTGCCAGCTTGTACAGCTCCTACGAGCAGTACTTC,CASLYSSYEQYF
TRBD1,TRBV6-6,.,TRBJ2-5,TGTGCCAGCAGGACAGGGGGTGCAGAAGAGACCCAGTACTTC,CASRTGGAEETQYF
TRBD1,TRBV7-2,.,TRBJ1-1,TGTGCCAGCAGCTTAGTAGACAGGGCGAACACTGAAGCTTTCTTT,CASSLVDRANTEAFF